This TCR beta chain was recorded in a study of cytomegalovirus exposure and HLA in healthy donors. General study points: Per published accounts, TCR beta sequences correctly predicted the HLA-A and HLA-B alleles of most subjects.

As regards this clone: The antigen is unknown.

Trimming took 5 bases from V and 7 from J, leaving 14 bases between them. Per the germline V gene, CDR1 is SNHLY and CDR2 is FYNNEI. The CDR3 totals 13 residues. Primers: 60 Vbeta forward and 13 Jbeta reverse. Clones were read by immunoSEQ multiplex PCR, and TCRdb kept only the in-frame ones, dropping some. The sample holds 200,000 to 250,000 clones, over 75% seen once. The receptor was derived from a woman between 25 and 40 years old in good health and CMV-seronegative. The sequenced sample consisted of PBMCs. V and J are TRBV2 and TRBJ1-1; tentative D call: TRBD1 (5 bases). The CDR3 nucleotides read TGTGCCAGCAGTCCAGGGATTAGGGTTGAAGCTTTCTTT. Its translation is CASSPGIRVEAFF.